What follows is one TCR beta chain and its context. This sample was taken from a study of blood T cell repertoires in COVID-19. Turning to the study itself: The study drew acute and convalescent COVID-19 samples from the United States, Italy and Spain.

Recruits, aged roughly 18 to 90 years, lived in roughly 22 US areas. Sequenced by immunoSEQ multiplex PCR; TCRdb stores in-frame clones only, minus some. There are around 240,000 clones in the sample; roughly 88% occur only once, and 1.5% to 2% lies in the top ten. The sample was PBMCs or T cells enriched from blood (not recorded which). The sequence came from a woman aged 50 to 65 who had recovered from COVID-19.

CDR3 protein: CASSFGQDYGYTF. CDR3 DNA: TGTGCCAGCAGCTTCGGACAGGACTATGGCTACACCTTC. This chain links TRBV5-4 with TRBJ1-2; 7 bases agree with TRBD1. The CDR3 covers 13 residues. Germline V gene lookup returns CDR1 SGHNT and CDR2 YYREEE (reference sequence). V was clipped by 2 bases and J by 3 bases; unmatched bases: 1.